This passage covers 18 T cell receptor beta chains from one sample sequenced in a study of T cell responses to AZD1222 COVID-19 vaccine. The repertoire was sequenced with immunoSEQ multiplex PCR; TCRdb's copy has only in-frame clones and lacks some. The repertoire holds about 100,000 clones, about 86% seen once, with approximately 15% in the top ten. The input for sequencing was peripheral blood, taken on day 0 of AZD1222 vaccination. These receptors were taken from an adult in good health.

This chain connects TRBV5-1 to TRBJ1-5, with 8 bases lining up with TRBD1. The ends lost 0 bases at V and 5 bases at J; junction bases unmatched: 7. The CDR3 is made up of 16 amino acids. The germline gives CDR1 SGHRS, CDR2 YFSETQ. CDR3 region: CASSLGAGGADQPQHF. The CDR3 region has the DNA TGCGCCAGCAGCTTGGGGGCAGGGGGCGCGGATCAGCCCCAGCATTTT. Looking up the rest from reference TRBV5-1 and TRBJ1-5 gives the full variable domain: KAGVTQTPRYLIKTRGQQVTLSCSPISGHRSVSWYQQTPGQGLQFLFEYFSETQRNKGNFPGRFSGRQFSNSRSEMNVSTLELGDSALYLCASSLGAGGADQPQHFGDGTRLSIL.

The chain uses TRBV5-1 and TRBJ2-7; D is unresolved. CDR3 length: 15 residues. Looked up from germline, CDR1 is SGHRS and CDR2 is YFSETQ. Trimming shortened V by 3 bases and J by 0 bases, and 13 bases separated the two germline ends. The CDR3 region is CASSYSSDGSYEQYF. For the CDR3, the DNA is TGCGCCAGCAGCTACAGTTCCGACGGCTCCTACGAGCAGTACTTC. Looking up the rest from reference TRBV5-1 and TRBJ2-7 gives the full variable domain: KAGVTQTPRYLIKTRGQQVTLSCSPISGHRSVSWYQQTPGQGLQFLFEYFSETQRNKGNFPGRFSGRQFSNSRSEMNVSTLELGDSALYLCASSYSSDGSYEQYFGPGTRLTVT.

The genes are TRBV7-3 and TRBJ1-1; D may be TRBD1 (5 bases). The germline V gene has CDR1 SGHTA and CDR2 FQGTGA. There are 13 residues in the CDR3. The V end was cut by 3 bases, the J end by 1 base, with 6 bases between. CDR3 nucleotides: TGTGCCAGCAGCTTTCAGGGGAACACTGAAGCTTTCTTT. Residues: CASSFQGNTEAFF.

This chain uses TRBV27 with TRBJ2-7; D is undetermined. This CDR3 contains 14 residues. Trimming removed 4 bases at V and 6 bases at J, with 16 bases between. Germline V CDR1 and CDR2: MNHEY, SMNVEV (reference sequence). CDR3 in amino acids: CASSSLEEGGEQYF. CDR3 nucleotides: TGTGCCAGCAGTTCCTTAGAAGAAGGCGGCGAGCAGTACTTC.

The chain uses TRBV13 and TRBJ1-1, with no clear D. Germline CDR1 is PRHDT and CDR2 is FYEKMQ (reference sequence). Trimming removed 3 bases at V and 1 base at J, with 12 bases between. The CDR3 extends over 15 amino acids. The DNA for the CDR3 is TGTGCCAGCAGCTTTGATACGGGAGCGAACACTGAAGCTTTCTTT. It encodes CASSFDTGANTEAFF.

This chain connects TRBV15 to TRBJ2-7; possibly TRBD1 or TRBD2 for D (5 bases each). This CDR3 contains 14 residues. Germline CDR1 and CDR2: LNHNV and YYDKDF (reference sequence). Between the trimmed V and J ends, which lost 0 bases and 7 bases, there was a span of 13 bases. The CDR3 spells CATSREVGVGEQYF. The CDR3 nucleotides read TGTGCCACCAGCAGAGAAGTGGGGGTGGGGGAGCAGTACTTC.

In its sample, this clone was seen many times. The V gene is TRBV7-6, the J gene TRBJ2-1; 8 bases align to TRBD2. The CDR3 length is 17 residues. Germline values: CDR1 SGHVS, CDR2 FNYEAQ. V lost 1 base, J lost 9 bases, and 14 bases stayed unmatched. CDR3 coding DNA: TGTGCCAGCAGCTTAGGGGGGTCGAGCGGGAGTTTAAGTGAGCAGTTCTTC. This gives the protein CASSLGGSSGSLSEQFF.

The chain joins TRBV9 to TRBJ2-7; D is tentatively TRBD1 or TRBD2 (5 bases each). Germline CDR1 SGDLS, CDR2 YYNGEE. CDR3 length: 15 residues. With 3 bases removed from V and 2 bases from J, the gap between germline ends came to 15 bases. The CDR3 DNA follows: TGTGCCAGCAGCGCCCGGGACGGTGAGACCTACGAGCAGTACTTC. Its protein is CASSARDGETYEQYF.

The gene calls are TRBV30 and TRBJ1-3; D not resolved. The CDR3 has 13 amino acids. With 3 bases removed from V and 0 bases from J, the gap between germline ends came to 6 bases. Germline V gene lookup returns CDR1 GTSNPN and CDR2 SVGIG (reference sequence). CDR3 nucleotides: TGTGCCTGGAGGACTGTCTCTGGAAACACCATATATTTT. Protein product: CAWRTVSGNTIYF.

The chain combines TRBV7-2 with TRBJ1-1; the D is unclear. CDR3 length: 15 amino acids. Trimming stripped 2 bases from V and 0 bases from J, with 10 bases between. Germline assignment: CDR1 SGHTA and CDR2 FQGNSA. For the CDR3, the DNA is TGTGCCAGCAGCTTACCCCGGGGTATGAACACTGAAGCTTTCTTT. The encoded protein is CASSLPRGMNTEAFF.

The chain uses TRBV25-1 and TRBJ1-4; D may be TRBD1 (6 bases). Trimming pared 8 bases from V and 6 bases from J, leaving 19 bases between. Germline lookup yields CDR1 MGHDK and CDR2 SYGVNS. The length of the CDR3 is 15 residues. The CDR3 here is CASSGGIRHDEKLFF. CDR3 DNA sequence: TGTGCCAGCTCGGGGGGCATAAGACACGATGAAAAACTGTTTTTT.

The rearrangement joins TRBV24-1 to TRBJ2-1; D call uncertain. CDR1 KGHDR and CDR2 SFDVKD come from the germline V gene. V gave up 9 bases and J gave up 7 bases, with 9 bases separating them. The CDR3 loop spans 11 amino acids. The CDR3 bases are TGTGCCACCTCCTATCTTAATGAGCAGTTCTTC. It translates to CATSYLNEQFF.

The chain carries TRBV6-6 and TRBJ2-2; the D is unclear. The CDR3 totals 11 residues. Germline CDR1 MNHNY, CDR2 SVGAGI (reference sequence). The V end lost 4 bases, the J end lost 9 bases, and 6 bases lay between the germline ends. The DNA for the CDR3 is TGTGCCAGCAGTTTGGGAAGGGAGCTGTTTTTT. It translates to CASSLGRELFF.

The chain links TRBV5-8 to TRBJ1-5; no reliable D call. Trimming pared 0 bases from V and 0 bases from J, leaving 13 bases between. The CDR3 loop spans 17 amino acids. Looked up from germline, CDR1 is SGHTS and CDR2 is YDEGEE. CDR3 bases: TGTGCCAGCAGCTTGGGTCCTACGGGTTATAGCAATCAGCCCCAGCATTTT. It yields the protein CASSLGPTGYSNQPQHF.

The chain has TRBV7-9 and TRBJ1-1; 7 nucleotides line up with TRBD1. There are 16 residues in the CDR3. From germline, CDR1 is SEHNR and CDR2 FQNEAQ (reference sequence). J lost 2 bases, V lost 5 bases, and 11 bases had no gene match. CDR3 sequence: CASSHPADRPNTEAFF. Written as DNA, the CDR3 is TGTGCCAGCAGCCATCCCGCGGACAGGCCAAACACTGAAGCTTTCTTT.

There are a few counts of this clone. This chain uses TRBV5-5 with TRBJ1-1; perhaps TRBD1 as D (5 bases). The CDR3 spans 14 residues. V gave up 4 bases and J gave up 1 base, with 11 bases separating them. Looked up from germline, CDR1 is SGHKS and CDR2 is YYEKEE (reference sequence). The CDR3 protein is CASSLGVGNTEAFF. The CDR3 region has the DNA TGTGCCAGCAGCCTGGGGGTGGGGAACACTGAAGCTTTCTTT.

The gene calls are TRBV2 and TRBJ1-2; the D gene is possibly TRBD1 (6 bases). The CDR3 has 13 residues. The V and J ends lost 10 bases and 6 bases respectively, with 18 bases between them. Germline V gives CDR1 SNHLY, CDR2 FYNNEI. CDR3 sequence reads: CATRQEEGNGYTF. The CDR3 DNA sequence: TGTGCCACCAGACAGGAGGAGGGGAATGGCTACACCTTC.

The chain employs TRBV5-1 and TRBJ2-2; D is perhaps TRBD2 (6 bases). The CDR3 extends over 15 amino acids. The V gene's germline CDR1 is SGHRS and CDR2 YFSETQ. The germline V and J ends were trimmed by 7 bases and 2 bases, with 15 bases remaining between them. CDR3 sequence reads: CASRLIGGNTGELFF. The CDR3 DNA sequence: TGCGCCAGCCGGTTGATCGGGGGTAACACCGGGGAGCTGTTTTTT. Based on the CDR3 plus reference TRBV5-1 and TRBJ2-2, the full variable domain is KAGVTQTPRYLIKTRGQQVTLSCSPISGHRSVSWYQQTPGQGLQFLFEYFSETQRNKGNFPGRFSGRQFSNSRSEMNVSTLELGDSALYLCASRLIGGNTGELFFGEGSRLTVL.